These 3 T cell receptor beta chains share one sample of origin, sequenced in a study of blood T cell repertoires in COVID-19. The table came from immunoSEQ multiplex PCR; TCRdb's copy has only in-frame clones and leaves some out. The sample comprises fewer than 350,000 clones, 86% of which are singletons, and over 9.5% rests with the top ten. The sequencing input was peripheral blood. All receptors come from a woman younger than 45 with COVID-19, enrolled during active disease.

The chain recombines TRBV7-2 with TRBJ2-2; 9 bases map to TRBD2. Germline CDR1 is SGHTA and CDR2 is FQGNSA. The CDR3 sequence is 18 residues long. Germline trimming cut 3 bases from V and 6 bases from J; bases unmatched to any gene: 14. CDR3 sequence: CASSFRTSEEWEPGELFF. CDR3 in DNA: TGTGCCAGCAGCTTCAGGACTAGCGAGGAGTGGGAACCCGGGGAGCTGTTTTTT.

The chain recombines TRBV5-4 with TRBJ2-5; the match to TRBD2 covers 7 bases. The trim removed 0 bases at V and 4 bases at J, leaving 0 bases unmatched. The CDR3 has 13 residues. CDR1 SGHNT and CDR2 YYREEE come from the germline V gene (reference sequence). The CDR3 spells CASSLGGGETQYF. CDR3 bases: TGTGCCAGCAGCTTGGGGGGGGGAGAGACCCAGTACTTC.

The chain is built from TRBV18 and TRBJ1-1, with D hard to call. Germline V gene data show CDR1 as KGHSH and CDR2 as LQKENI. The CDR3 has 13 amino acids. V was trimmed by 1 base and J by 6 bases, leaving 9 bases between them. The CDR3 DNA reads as TGTGCCAGCTCACCACAGGGAGGCGCTGAAGCTTTCTTT. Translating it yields CASSPQGGAEAFF.